These 14 T cell receptor beta chains came from one sample sequenced in a study of brain metastases from non-small cell lung cancer (dated by TCRdb to about 2019). The library came from the immunoSEQ multiplex PCR assay. TCRdb retrieved this table from immuneACCESS and kept in-frame rearrangements only. Not all clones are present; in checked studies, unresolved V genes account for under half, and no reason is known for the remainder. The sample table contains approximately 3,200 clones; only one count was recorded for 85% to 90% of them. Approximately 7% of the sample is in the top ten clones. Sequencing input: primary lung tumor tissue. What the cell subset or site label conveys for this sample: primary lung tumor paired with brain metastasis. The receptors were gathered from a donor older than 35 with non-small cell lung cancer.

As to this clone: At one end, the junction sequence differs from germline, possibly due to a read error. The same CDR3 also results from other DNA sequences found in this sample. The chain recombines TRBV27 with TRBJ2-7, with 8 bases identical to TRBD1. Germline V gives CDR1 MNHEY, CDR2 SMNVEV (reference sequence). The CDR3 is made up of 13 amino acids. DNA of the CDR3: TGTGCCAGCAGCCCAGGGGGCTCCTACGAACAGTACTTC. Amino acids: CASSPGGSYEQYF.

This chain joins TRBV6-5 and TRBJ2-2; 10 nucleotides align to TRBD2. J gave up 10 bases and V 10 bases, and 12 bases lay outside the gene matches. The CDR3 extends over 14 amino acids. Germline CDR1 is MNHEY and CDR2 is SVGAGI. CDR3 DNA: TGTGCCACCGATAGGACTAGCGGTAGAGAGGAGCTGTTTTTT. Translated: CATDRTSGREELFF.

The rearrangement joins TRBV10-3 to TRBJ2-1, with D uncertain. The CDR3 runs 13 residues. CDR1 ENHRY and CDR2 SYGVKD come from the germline V gene. The V end was cut by 2 bases, the J end by 8 bases, with 10 bases between. The DNA for the CDR3 is TGTGCCATCAGTGAGGGGCTGGCATATGAGCAGTTCTTC. Translating gives CAISEGLAYEQFF.

This chain joins TRBV5-5 and TRBJ2-6; possibly TRBD1 for D (6 bases). The germline CDR1 and CDR2 sequences are SGHKS and YYEKEE (reference sequence). Deletions cut 3 bases from V and 2 bases from J, with 9 bases between. The CDR3 sequence is 15 residues long. CDR3 amino acids: CASSSRQAGANVLTF. In DNA, the CDR3 is TGTGCCAGCAGCTCCCGACAGGCTGGGGCCAACGTCCTGACTTTC.

J is TRBJ2-7 and V is TRBV5-1, with D perhaps TRBD1 (5 bases). Between the trimmed V and J ends, which lost 1 base and 5 bases, there was a span of 10 bases. Germline V gene data show CDR1 as SGHRS and CDR2 as YFSETQ. The CDR3 has 13 amino acids. CDR3 in DNA: TGCGCCAGCAGCTTGCTAGGGGCCCACGAGCAGTACTTC. Its protein is CASSLLGAHEQYF.

The rearrangement links TRBV7-3 to TRBJ2-1; D uncertain. Germline-derived CDR1 and CDR2 are SGHTA and FQGTGA. CDR3 length equals 13 residues. Trimming stripped 5 bases from V and 8 bases from J, with 13 bases between. This CDR3 reads CASSPGSVYEQFF. The CDR3 DNA follows: TGTGCCAGCAGCCCTGGGTCCGTTTATGAGCAGTTCTTC.

The chain links TRBV6-5 to TRBJ2-2; no clear D. The CDR3 totals 11 residues. V was cut by 8 bases and J by 5 bases, with 6 bases left in between. CDR1 is MNHEY, CDR2 SVGAGI, per germline. The CDR3 loop reads CASHDTGELFF. The CDR3 bases are TGTGCCAGCCACGATACCGGGGAGCTGTTTTTT.

About this clone: One end of the junction varies from germline; a read error may be responsible. The CDR3 region is CASSLTGGQPQHF. CDR3 nucleotide sequence: TGTGCCAGCAGTTTAACGGGAGGTCAGCCCCAACATTTT. V gene TRBV12-3 or TRBV12-4 combines with J gene TRBJ1-5; D is undetermined. This CDR3 is 13 amino acids long.

The chain combines TRBV5-1 with TRBJ2-1, with 9 positions matching TRBD2. This CDR3 is built from 17 residues. Looked up from germline, CDR1 is SGHRS and CDR2 is YFSETQ. V was pared by 4 bases and J by 9 bases, with 17 bases of the junction left unmatched. The CDR3 protein is CASSPGPGGGRVSEQFF. As DNA, the CDR3 is TGCGCCAGCAGCCCGGGGCCCGGTGGCGGGAGGGTAAGTGAGCAGTTCTTC.

The chain has TRBV7-9 and TRBJ1-1, with unresolved D. Trimming pared 5 bases from V and 1 base from J, leaving 5 bases between. This CDR3 is built from 12 residues. Germline V CDR1 and CDR2: SEHNR, FQNEAQ (reference sequence). CDR3 amino acids: CASSRQNTEAFF. The CDR3, as DNA: TGTGCCAGCAGCCGACAGAACACTGAAGCTTTCTTT.

The table lists this clone with a count of one. J is TRBJ2-7 and V is TRBV30; D is perhaps TRBD2 (6 bases). Germline CDR1 reads GTSNPN; CDR2 reads SVGIG (reference sequence). The CDR3 runs 14 residues. With 4 bases removed from V and 3 bases from J, the gap between germline ends came to 16 bases. The CDR3 coding sequence is TGTGCCTGGAAACGAGGACTATCCTACTACGAGCAGTACTTC. Its translation: CAWKRGLSYYEQYF.

In nucleotides, the CDR3 is TGCGCCAGCAGCTTGACGAGCGGGAGGGCCGCAGGTAGTGAGCAGTTCTTC. Protein product: CASSLTSGRAAGSEQFF. V gene TRBV5-1 combines with J gene TRBJ2-1; TRBD2 aligns across 10 bases. With 1 base clipped from V and 9 bases from J, the junction kept 13 bases outside the gene matches. Germline V gene sequence: CDR1 SGHRS, CDR2 YFSETQ. CDR3 length: 17 residues.

As to this clone: Relative to the germline gene, one junction end is altered; a read error may explain this. J is TRBJ2-3 and V is TRBV6-5, with D unresolved. CDR1 and CDR2 from the germline V gene are MNHEY and SVGAGI. The CDR3 totals 15 residues. This chain's CDR3 is CASSYQDGSTDTQYF. CDR3 nucleotide sequence: TGTGCTAGCAGTTACCAGGACGGTTCCACAGATACGCAGTATTTT.

The chain uses TRBV10-3 and TRBJ2-1; TRBD2 agrees at 10 bases. CDR3 length equals 16 residues. CDR1 ENHRY and CDR2 SYGVKD come from the germline V gene. V shed 0 bases and J 5 bases; nucleotides not matched to a gene: 4. CDR3 region: CAISESLAGVNNEQFF. The CDR3 nucleotides are TGTGCCATCAGTGAGTCGCTAGCGGGAGTTAACAATGAGCAGTTCTTC.